The source of this T cell receptor (beta chain) is a study of blood T cell repertoires in COVID-19 (dated by TCRdb to 2020 to 2021). Study-level background: Collaborator samples came from the United States, Italy and Spain and covered acute and convalescent phases of COVID-19. The samples were drawn from the first 160 participants of the ongoing ImmuneRACE study and from over a thousand subjects provided by 6 global collaborators. Sample metadata almost always included a de-identified subject ID, COVID-19 status, age in years and sex. Where available, HLA class I and class II types were obtained from metadata supplied by the sample provider rather than from assay-based typing. The prospective study material was composed of cDNA or gDNA derived from T cells, B-cell-depleted T cells, or PBMCs. Deeply sampled blood TCRbeta repertoires from subjects exposed to, actively infected with, or recovered from COVID-19 were included in the dataset. The repertoires were released in a freely available public database intended as a resource for research on the immune response to SARS-CoV-2.

Whole blood was collected in K2EDTA tubes by collaborating institutions according to the institutions' own protocols. For TCRbeta analysis, collaborators shipped samples in one of three forms: frozen whole blood, isolated PBMCs, or DNA extracted from either of those sample types. As regards this clone: Its antigen is unknown. Base quality data are lacking; no much larger clone is found one base away.

The immunoSEQ Assay, a bias-controlled multiplex PCR, was used to amplify TCRbeta CDR3 regions from genomic DNA. On the study's bioinformatics: The number of nucleated cells in each sample was estimated from the amplification of reference gene primers within the assay. To quantify the absolute abundance of each unique TCRbeta CDR3 rearrangement, sequence reads were collapsed and filtered. For each sample, productive Simpson clonality was calculated as the square root of Simpson's diversity index over productive rearrangements. TCRdb re-hosts the immuneACCESS table, in-frame sequences only. Its copies lack some clones; in the studies checked, an unresolved V gene accounts for under half of them, and the cause for the rest is not known. V and J calls and clone size are copied from that table; D and trimming were computed from the DNA. This sample has some 88,000 clones in its table, and approximately 81% of those were observed once. Together, the top ten hold more than 12% of the sample.

The study at large found these results: The amount of clinical and demographic metadata varied by source and participant and was provided uncurated.

The specimen sequenced was peripheral blood. The receptor was derived from a woman between 70 and 85 years old with acute or convalescent COVID-19.

The DNA sequence is given as TGTGCCAGCAGCGTAGGCTATTTAAATGAAAAACTGTTTTTT. It codes for CASSVGYLNEKLFF. The sequence is built from TRBV9 and TRBJ1-4; the D gene is not confidently resolved. Taken from cysteine to phenylalanine, the CDR3 has 14 residues. The kept DNA is CDR3 alone, 42 bases in frame from the first base. The trim is 0 bases for V and 5 bases for J, with a gap of 8 bases between the germline ends. CDR1 SGDLS and CDR2 YYNGEE were looked up in the germline V gene.